This TCR beta chain is drawn from a study of blood T cell repertoires in COVID-19. For the study at large: Spain, Italy and the United States supplied samples that represented acute and convalescent COVID-19.

This table comes from immunoSEQ multiplex PCR, and its TCRdb copy is limited to in-frame clones, with some not included. The repertoire holds 250,000 to 300,000 clones, with about nine tenths as singletons. CDR1 is SGHAT and CDR2 is FQNNGV in the germline V gene. Trimming took 6 bases from V and 4 from J, leaving 7 bases between them. There are 11 residues in the CDR3. Sequencing was done on a sample of peripheral blood. The chain carries TRBV11-2 and TRBJ2-7; D gene unclear. The TCR comes from a woman aged 50 to 60 who had recovered from COVID-19. The chain's CDR3 is CASSLNYEQYF. The DNA for the CDR3 is TGTGCCAGCAGTCTAAATTACGAGCAGTACTTC.